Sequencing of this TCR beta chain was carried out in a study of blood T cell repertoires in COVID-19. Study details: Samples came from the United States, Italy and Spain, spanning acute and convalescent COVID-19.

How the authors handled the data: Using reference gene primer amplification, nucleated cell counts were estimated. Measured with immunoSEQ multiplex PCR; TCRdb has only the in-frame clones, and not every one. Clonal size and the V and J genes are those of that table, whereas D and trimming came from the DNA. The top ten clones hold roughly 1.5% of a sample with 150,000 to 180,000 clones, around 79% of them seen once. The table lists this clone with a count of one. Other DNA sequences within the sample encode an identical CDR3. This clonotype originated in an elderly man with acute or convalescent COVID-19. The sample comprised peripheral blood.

CDR3 in amino acids: CASSQGGGQETQYF. The CDR3 nucleotides are TGCGCCAGCAGCCAAGGGGGGGGGCAAGAGACCCAGTACTTC. The genes are TRBV5-1 and TRBJ2-5; D may be TRBD2 (7 bases). The CDR3 extends over 14 amino acids. V lost 4 bases and J lost 2, with 12 bases in between. Germline V CDR1 and CDR2: SGHRS, YFSETQ.